The 17 T cell receptor beta chains below all came from one sample that was sequenced in a study of shared T cell receptors in the human thymus (dated by TCRdb to the early 2020s). The library was obtained by the immunoSEQ multiplex PCR assay. Entries here come from immuneACCESS through TCRdb and include only in-frame sequences with V and J called. Some clones fail to appear in such tables; in the studies checked, an unresolved V gene covers under half of the shortfall, and the cause of the remainder is unknown. A total of hundreds of thousands of clones appear in this sample, about 87% of them only once. The ten largest clones capture under 0.01% of the sample. The data were also submitted as part of a second study, on human thymus T cells.

The sequencing sample was made of thymocytes. These receptors originate from a boy less than two years old with a congenital heart defect. Donor details come from another sample of the same person, matched by shared clones.

The chain links TRBV5-1 to TRBJ2-7, with 11 bases identical to TRBD2. The CDR3 has 15 residues. Germline lookup yields CDR1 SGHRS and CDR2 YFSETQ. V was pared by 4 bases and J by 2 bases, with 5 bases of the junction left unmatched. The CDR3 bases are TGCGCCAGCAGCCCCGGGACTAGCGGCACCTACGAGCAGTACTTC. It is translated as CASSPGTSGTYEQYF.

The chain has TRBV5-1 and TRBJ2-7; 7 positions agree with TRBD1. Trimming took 2 bases from V and 4 from J; bases not matched to a gene: 6. The CDR3 is 14 residues long. Per the germline V gene, CDR1 is SGHRS and CDR2 is YFSETQ. The CDR3 loop is CASSLGAGGYEQYF. DNA for the CDR3: TGCGCCAGCAGCTTAGGGGCAGGGGGATACGAGCAGTACTTC.

The chain recombines TRBV4-3 with TRBJ2-7; D may be TRBD2 (5 bases). Per the germline V gene, CDR1 is LGHNA and CDR2 is YSLEER. The V end was cut by 0 bases, the J end by 2 bases, with 11 bases between. The CDR3 extends over 15 amino acids. DNA for the CDR3: TGCGCCAGCAGCCAAGAACCGGGAAACCCCTACGAGCAGTACTTC. This encodes CASSQEPGNPYEQYF.

This sequence joins TRBV11-2 and TRBJ2-2; 7 bases line up with TRBD1. Trimming cost V 2 bases and J 6 bases; bases outside gene matches: 15. Per the germline V gene, CDR1 is SGHAT and CDR2 is FQNNGV. This CDR3 contains 18 residues. The CDR3 nucleotides read TGTGCCAGCAGCTTACGAGACAGGGCTGGGGTAGTGTCCGGGGAGCTGTTTTTT. Translation: CASSLRDRAGVVSGELFF.

The chain has TRBV27 and TRBJ2-1, with D possibly TRBD2 on 6 matching bases. Trimming removed 7 bases from V and 6 bases from J, with 22 bases in between. The CDR3 is made up of 16 amino acids. Germline CDR1 and CDR2: MNHEY and SMNVEV (reference sequence). CDR3 sequence (DNA): TGTGCCAGCACCCTTTCACCGGGACTCAATTCCAATGAGCAGTTCTTC. Residues: CASTLSPGLNSNEQFF.

The chain has TRBV6-4 and TRBJ2-3; the D gene is possibly TRBD2 (5 bases). The germline gives CDR1 MRHNA, CDR2 SNTAGT. Between the trimmed V and J ends, which lost 0 bases and 0 bases, there was a span of 10 bases. This CDR3 is 16 amino acids long. This CDR3 is CASSDSLGISTDTQYF. Here the CDR3 DNA reads TGTGCCAGCAGTGACTCGCTCGGGATTAGCACAGATACGCAGTATTTT.

The rearrangement uses TRBV4-1 and TRBJ2-7; 7 bases map to TRBD2. From germline, CDR1 is MGHRA and CDR2 YSYEKL. This CDR3 has 15 amino acids. The V and J ends lost 2 bases and 3 bases, in that order; junction bases with no gene match: 7. The CDR3 loop reads CASSQKRGDLYEQYF. CDR3 in DNA: TGCGCCAGCAGCCAAAAACGGGGGGATCTCTACGAGCAGTACTTC.

This clone was recorded only once. This chain uses TRBV9 with TRBJ2-7, with 10 nucleotides matching TRBD1. CDR3 size: 18 residues. Looked up from germline, CDR1 is SGDLS and CDR2 is YYNGEE. Losses at the gene ends were 4 bases for V and 4 bases for J; bases not matched to a gene: 17. The CDR3 nucleotides are TGTGCCAGCAGCCCCGGGCCAACCGGGACAGGGGTCGGGTACGAGCAGTACTTC. Protein product: CASSPGPTGTGVGYEQYF.

The rearrangement links TRBV7-6 to TRBJ2-5; a possible D gene is TRBD1 (5 bases). Germline V lookup: CDR1 SGHVS, CDR2 FNYEAQ. Trimming shortened V by 1 base and J by 4 bases, and 10 bases separated the two germline ends. The CDR3 runs to 14 residues. DNA of the CDR3: TGTGCCAGCAGCTTAGTCAGGGTTGGAGAGACCCAGTACTTC. It specifies CASSLVRVGETQYF.

The J gene is TRBJ2-7, the V gene TRBV7-2; the D gene is possibly TRBD1 (6 bases). CDR1 is SGHTA, CDR2 FQGNSA, per germline. V lost 2 bases and J lost 3, with 14 bases in between. The CDR3 extends over 15 amino acids. CDR3 loop: CASSLRGSDSYEQYF. The CDR3 DNA is TGTGCCAGCAGCTTAAGGGGCTCGGACAGCTACGAGCAGTACTTC.

To note about this clone: At the DNA level, this CDR3 is encoded by other sequences in the same sample as well. This chain uses TRBV20-1 with TRBJ2-7; 8 nucleotides agree with TRBD1. This CDR3 is 11 amino acids long. J was trimmed by 5 bases and V by 5 bases; bases with no gene match: 2. Germline values: CDR1 DFQATT, CDR2 SNEGSKA (reference sequence). The CDR3 nucleotides read TGCAGTGCTCGGACAGGGAACGAGCAGTACTTC. Protein sequence: CSARTGNEQYF.

V gene TRBV5-1 combines with J gene TRBJ1-3; no clear D gene. This CDR3 has 13 amino acids. V was pared by 2 bases and J by 2 bases, with 5 bases between. CDR1 and CDR2 from the germline V gene are SGHRS and YFSETQ. The CDR3 nucleotides are TGCGCCAGCAGCTTAACAGCTGGAAACACCATATATTTT. This translates into CASSLTAGNTIYF.

The chain combines TRBV7-3 with TRBJ2-2; 12 bases are shared with TRBD2. CDR1 SGHTA and CDR2 FQGTGA come from the germline V gene. The CDR3 length is 22 residues. The ends lost 3 bases at V and 0 bases at J; junction bases unmatched: 17. CDR3 amino acids: CASSFFGEETSGGITNTGELFF. As DNA, the CDR3 is TGTGCCAGCAGCTTTTTTGGAGAGGAAACTAGCGGGGGGATCACGAACACCGGGGAGCTGTTTTTT.

This rearrangement joins TRBV28 to TRBJ2-7, with no clear D. Germline V gene data show CDR1 as MDHEN and CDR2 as SYDVKM. The V and J ends lost 1 base and 5 bases respectively, with 15 bases between them. There are 15 residues in the CDR3. In nucleotides, the CDR3 is TGTGCCAGCAGTTTATTCGGTCAGGTGGTCCACGAGCAGTACTTC. Translation gives CASSLFGQVVHEQYF.

The chain carries TRBV21-1 and TRBJ2-7; TRBD1 is the table's D call, not checked against the DNA. TRBV21-1 constitutes a pseudogene. CDR3 length: 18 amino acids. In DNA, the CDR3 is TGTGCCAGCAGCAAAGACCCCCCAGGACAGGGGAGAGCGGACGAGCAGTACTTC. Its protein is CASSKDPPGQGRADEQYF.

V usage is TRBV6-5 and J usage is TRBJ1-1, with 10 bases identical to TRBD1. CDR3 size: 14 residues. CDR1 and CDR2 from the germline V gene are MNHEY and SVGAGI. Losses at the gene ends were 6 bases for V and 2 bases for J; bases not matched to a gene: 3. CDR3 protein: CASSPTGGNTEAFF. As DNA, the CDR3 is TGTGCCAGCAGCCCGACAGGGGGCAACACTGAAGCTTTCTTT.

The rearrangement links TRBV2 to TRBJ2-1; a possible D gene is TRBD2 (7 bases). The V gene lost 5 bases and the J gene lost 3 bases, with 17 bases spanning the gap. Germline loops: CDR1 SNHLY, CDR2 FYNNEI. The length of the CDR3 is 16 residues. In nucleotides, the CDR3 is TGTGCCAGCAGTCTAAGACTAGCAGGGGTCTACAATGAGCAGTTCTTC. As protein: CASSLRLAGVYNEQFF.